This T cell receptor (beta chain) was sequenced for a study of spatial heterogeneity in lung cancer. The time point denotes: sample taken at primary tumor resection. Sequencing of whole RNA from tumor, nontumor lung or frozen PBMC involved no sorting. Samples were donated by 72 untreated early-stage non-small cell lung cancer patients. TCRdb re-derived calls from the 5' RACE reads in MiXCR, one entry per CDR3 protein. The table records about 26,000 distinct CDR3 sequences, roughly 13% of them present only once. The germline V gene has CDR1 SGHKS and CDR2 YYEKEE (reference sequence). CDR3 length equals 18 residues. Trimming took 1 base from V and 4 from J, leaving 22 bases between them.

The sequencing used PBMCs, collected at surgery. This TCR came from a female donor with early-stage non-small cell lung cancer. The J gene is TRBJ2-3, the V gene TRBV5-5, with D possibly being TRBD1 or TRBD2 (5 bases each). The CDR3 is CASSLSWEWDRTADTQYF. CDR3 nucleotides: TGTGCCAGCAGCTTGTCCTGGGAATGGGACCGTACCGCAGATACGCAGTATTTT.